These T cell receptor beta chains were read from a single sample in a study of human T cells and chemical hapten exposure. A single record per CDR3 protein comes from TCRdb applying MiXCR to the RACE reads. Here the sample spans over 35,000 distinct CDR3 sequences, under 5% being singletons. Specimen: whole blood, collected in connection with sensitization to the hapten diphenylcyclopropenone (DPC). The receptor set was obtained from a man over 45 with alopecia areata. Some clones in this sample may be carry-over from other donors' samples. The CDR3 runs from the conserved cysteine through the conserved F or W. The D gene is left open where the match is weak. Size tells how often a clone was seen (once, few, many) or the class of an expanded clone, and some rows leave it out.

v_gene	abundance	j_gene	d_gene	CDR3nt	CDR3aa
TRBV7-2	many	TRBJ2-5	-	TGTGCCAGCAGCCCATCGTTTGAGACCCAGTACTTC	CASSPSFETQYF
TRBV3-1	few	TRBJ1-5	-	TGTGCCAGCAGCCAAGCGGGTCTTCGAGAACAGCCCCAGCATTTT	CASSQAGLREQPQHF
TRBV5-6	many	TRBJ2-1	TRBD2	TGTGCCAGCAGCTTGACTAGCGGGAGCATCCTTCGGATCTTC	CASSLTSGSILRIF
TRBV2	many	TRBJ2-5	TRBD2	TGTGCCAGCAGACTAGCGGGAGAGACCCAGTACTTC	CASRLAGETQYF
TRBV20-1	many	TRBJ1-5	TRBD1	TGCAGTGCTAGCCCGACAGGGAGTGGGAATCAGCCCCAGCATTTT	CSASPTGSGNQPQHF
TRBV5-4	many	TRBJ2-1	-	TGTGCCAGCAGTCCCGGGACCCCGGGGGACAATGAGCAGTTCTTC	CASSPGTPGDNEQFF
TRBV6-5	many	TRBJ1-5	TRBD1	TGTGCCAGCAGTCCGTCCGGGACAGCCTTTTATCAGCCCCAGCATTTT	CASSPSGTAFYQPQHF
TRBV11-3	many	TRBJ2-3	-	TGTGCCAGCAGCTTAGAGGGCAGGCCTTCAGATACGCAGTATTTT	CASSLEGRPSDTQYF
TRBV5-1	many	TRBJ1-1	-	TGCGCCAGCAGCTGGTCCGGGGGGGTTCTGAACACTGAAGCTTTCTTT	CASSWSGGVLNTEAFF
TRBV5-1	many	TRBJ2-7	-	TGCGCCAGCAGCTTGGGGGGAGGAACCATGAGTACCTACGAGCAGTACTTC	CASSLGGGTMSTYEQYF
TRBV29-1	many	TRBJ1-2	-	TGCAGCGTTGTCCATTATGGCTACACCTTC	CSVVHYGYTF
TRBV4-1	many	TRBJ2-5	-	TGCGCCAGCAGCCAAGAAGGTCGGAGGGAGACCCAGTACTTC	CASSQEGRRETQYF
TRBV18	many	TRBJ2-6	-	TGTGCCAGCTCACCAAGGATGGGCTCTGGGGCCAACGTCCTGACTTTC	CASSPRMGSGANVLTF
TRBV2	many	TRBJ1-5	TRBD1	TGTGCCAGCAGTTTTCAGGGGGCCGGTCAGCCCCAGCATTTT	CASSFQGAGQPQHF
TRBV3-1	many	TRBJ2-1	-	TGTGCCAGCAGCCAATTCCCGCGGGGATATGAGCAGTTCTTC	CASSQFPRGYEQFF
TRBV12-3/TRBV12-4	many	TRBJ2-5	TRBD2	TGTGCCAGCAGTTTGGGACTAGGGAGCCCCCTCCAAGAGACCCAGTACTTC	CASSLGLGSPLQETQYF
TRBV4-1	-	TRBJ2-5	-	TGCGCCAGCAGCCAGGAAACAGGGACCCAGTACTTC	CASSQETGTQYF
TRBV9	many	TRBJ1-1	-	TGTGCCAGCAGCGTAGGGGCAGTGACTGAAGCTTTCTTT	CASSVGAVTEAFF
TRBV12-3/TRBV12-4	many	TRBJ2-7	TRBD2	TGTGCCAGCAGTTTAGGTGTGGGTAGCGGGACCTACGAGCAGTACTTC	CASSLGVGSGTYEQYF
TRBV27	many	TRBJ2-1	TRBD2	TGTGCCAGCAGTTTACTTACTAGCGGGAGTGGCGATGAGCAGTTCTTC	CASSLLTSGSGDEQFF
TRBV11-2	many	TRBJ1-5	-	TGTGCCAGCAGCCGCGCTACTCCAGCTGATCAGCCCCAGCATTTT	CASSRATPADQPQHF
TRBV19	many	TRBJ2-1	TRBD2	TGTGCCAGTCAAAAAACCTTAGCGGGGAGGTACAATGAGCAGTTCTTC	CASQKTLAGRYNEQFF
TRBV28	many	TRBJ1-1	-	TGTGCCAGCAGTTTTTTTATCGGGGCCGGGAACACTGAAGCTTTCTTT	CASSFFIGAGNTEAFF
TRBV30	many	TRBJ2-3	TRBD2	TGTGCCTGGACATGGGCGGGGGAACTAAATACGCAGTATTTT	CAWTWAGELNTQYF
TRBV24-1	many	TRBJ1-2	-	TGTGCCACCAGTGCCCCGGACAGACCTAACTATGGCTACACCTTC	CATSAPDRPNYGYTF
TRBV12-3/TRBV12-4	many	TRBJ2-5	TRBD1	TGTGCCAGCAGGGATTCCCCGGGACAGGGGGAAGAGACCCAGTACTTC	CASRDSPGQGEETQYF
TRBV11-2	many	TRBJ1-6	-	TGTGCCAGCAGCCCGGGCAGGGCGGCGGATTCACCCCTCCACTTT	CASSPGRAADSPLHF
TRBV7-9	-	TRBJ2-1	TRBD2	TGTGCCAGCAGCTTATTGAGCGGGAGTTGGGATGAGCAGTTCTTC	CASSLLSGSWDEQFF
TRBV28	many	TRBJ2-3	-	TGTGCCAGCAGTAAGACCTTGACAGGATCCACAGATACGCAGTATTTT	CASSKTLTGSTDTQYF
TRBV6-6	many	TRBJ2-3	TRBD2	TGTGCCAGCAGCTGGACTAGCCGAACTAGCACAGATACGCAGTATTTT	CASSWTSRTSTDTQYF
TRBV7-8	many	TRBJ2-2	TRBD1	TGTGCCAGCAGCACCGGGACAGGGGTCACCGGGGAGCTGTTTTTT	CASSTGTGVTGELFF
TRBV20-1	many	TRBJ2-7	TRBD1	TGCAGTGCTAGGGACAGGCAATACGAGCAGTACTTC	CSARDRQYEQYF
TRBV12-3/TRBV12-4	many	TRBJ1-5	-	TGTGCCAGCAGTTTGGGGAAGGGCAATCAGCCCCAGCATTTT	CASSLGKGNQPQHF
TRBV4-1	many	TRBJ2-7	-	TGCGCCAGCGGGCCCCCCTGGAACGAGCAGTACTTC	CASGPPWNEQYF
TRBV7-8	many	TRBJ2-7	-	TGTGCCAGCAGCCGACCAGTGACCTACGAGCAGTACTTC	CASSRPVTYEQYF
TRBV11-3	many	TRBJ2-2	TRBD1	TGTGCCAGCAGCGACCAGGGGGTAGGGGCCGGGGAGCTGTTTTTT	CASSDQGVGAGELFF
TRBV6-5	many	TRBJ2-3	-	TGTGCCAGCAGTTACGGAGGGCAGGGGCTCACAGATACGCAGTATTTT	CASSYGGQGLTDTQYF
TRBV29-1	many	TRBJ2-1	-	TGCAGCGTTGTATCGGGGAGTGGAGGTGAGCAGTTCTTC	CSVVSGSGGEQFF
TRBV7-8	many	TRBJ1-4	TRBD1	TGTGCCAGCAGCCTGGACAGGGGTAATGAAAAACTGTTTTTT	CASSLDRGNEKLFF
TRBV29-1	many	TRBJ2-5	-	TGCAGCGGGGGTAGCGGCCAAGAGACCCAGTACTTC	CSGGSGQETQYF
TRBV7-8	-	TRBJ2-2	TRBD2	TGTGCCAGCAGCTCGGGACTAGCGGGAGTTGGGCTTAACACCGGGGAGCTGTTTTTT	CASSSGLAGVGLNTGELFF
TRBV7-2	many	TRBJ1-2	-	TGTGCCAGCAGCCCCGATAAGAACTATGGCTACACCTTC	CASSPDKNYGYTF
TRBV28	many	TRBJ2-1	TRBD2	TGTGCCAGCAGTTTATTCACGGGACTAGCGGGAGTTGAGCAGTTCTTC	CASSLFTGLAGVEQFF
TRBV5-5	many	TRBJ1-1	-	TGTGCCAGCAGCCCGGGTCCGCTTACTGAAGCTTTCTTT	CASSPGPLTEAFF
TRBV6-1	many	TRBJ1-1	-	TGTGCCAGCACTAGGACAGCAGATCTGAACACTGAAGCTTTCTTT	CASTRTADLNTEAFF
TRBV6-1	many	TRBJ1-4	-	TGTGCCAGCAGTGAAAGGACAGCTGCAACTAATGAAAAACTGTTTTTT	CASSERTAATNEKLFF
TRBV5-4	-	TRBJ2-7	-	TGTGCCAGCAGTACAGAGCCGACAGGACTCTCCTACGAGCAGTACTTC	CASSTEPTGLSYEQYF
TRBV7-2	-	TRBJ2-3	TRBD1	TGTGCCAGCAGCTTAGAACACCCGGGACAGAAAAATACGCAGTATTTT	CASSLEHPGQKNTQYF
TRBV6-5	many	TRBJ1-6	-	TGTGCCAGCGGGCAAGGATTCGACTCACCCCTCCACTTT	CASGQGFDSPLHF
TRBV28	many	TRBJ2-7	-	TGTGCCAGCACCAAGGACGGGGCCTACGAGCAGTACTTC	CASTKDGAYEQYF
TRBV29-1	many	TRBJ2-1	-	TGCAGCGTTGATGCGGCAGGCTACAATGAGCAGTTCTTC	CSVDAAGYNEQFF
TRBV14	-	TRBJ1-1	-	TGTGCCAGCAGCCAAGATCGCTGGACTGAAGCTTTCTTT	CASSQDRWTEAFF
TRBV7-3	few	TRBJ1-1	-	TGTGCCAGCAGCTCCCGGGGGGGGACCACTGAAGCTTTCTTT	CASSSRGGTTEAFF
TRBV7-2	many	TRBJ1-2	-	TGTGCCAGCAGCAGAGACAGGCTAAATGGCTACACCTTC	CASSRDRLNGYTF
TRBV6-1	many	TRBJ2-1	TRBD1	TGTGCCAGCAGTGAAACAGGGGCATTGGGGCAGTTCTTC	CASSETGALGQFF